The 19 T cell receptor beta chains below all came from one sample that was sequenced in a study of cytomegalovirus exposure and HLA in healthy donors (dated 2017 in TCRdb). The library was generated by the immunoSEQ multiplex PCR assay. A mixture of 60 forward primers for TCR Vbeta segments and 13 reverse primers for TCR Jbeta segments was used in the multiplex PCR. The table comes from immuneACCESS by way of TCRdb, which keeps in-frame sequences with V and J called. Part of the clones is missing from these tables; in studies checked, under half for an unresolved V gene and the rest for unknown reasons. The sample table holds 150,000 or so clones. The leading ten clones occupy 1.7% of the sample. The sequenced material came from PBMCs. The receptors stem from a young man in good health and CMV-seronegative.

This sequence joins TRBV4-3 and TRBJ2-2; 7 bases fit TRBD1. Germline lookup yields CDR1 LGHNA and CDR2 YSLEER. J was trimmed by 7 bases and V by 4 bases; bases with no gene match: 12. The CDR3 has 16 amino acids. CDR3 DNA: TGCGCCAGCAGCCCCCCCGGGGACAGTTCCAGCGGGGAGCTGTTTTTT. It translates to CASSPPGDSSSGELFF.

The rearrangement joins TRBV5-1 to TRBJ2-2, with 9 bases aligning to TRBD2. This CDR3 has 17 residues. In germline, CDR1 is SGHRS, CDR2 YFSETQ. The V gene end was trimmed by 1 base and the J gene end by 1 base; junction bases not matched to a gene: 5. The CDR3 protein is CASSLRPSGKNTGELFF. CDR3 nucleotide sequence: TGCGCCAGCAGCTTGCGGCCTAGCGGGAAGAACACCGGGGAGCTGTTTTTT.

The CDR3 sequence: CATSRSEGAPYEQYF. CDR3 in DNA: TGTGCCACCAGCAGGTCTGAGGGAGCCCCCTACGAGCAGTACTTC. The gene calls are TRBV15 and TRBJ2-7, with D perhaps matching TRBD2 (5 bases). The V gene lost 3 bases and the J gene lost 2 bases, with 14 bases spanning the gap. The CDR3 is 15 amino acids. The germline gives CDR1 LNHNV, CDR2 YYDKDF (reference sequence).

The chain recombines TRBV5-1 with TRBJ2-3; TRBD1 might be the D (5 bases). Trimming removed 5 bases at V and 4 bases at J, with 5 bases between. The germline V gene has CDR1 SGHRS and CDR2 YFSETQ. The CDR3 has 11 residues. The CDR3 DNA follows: TGCGCCAGCAGAGGGGCAGATACGCAGTATTTT. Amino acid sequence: CASRGADTQYF.

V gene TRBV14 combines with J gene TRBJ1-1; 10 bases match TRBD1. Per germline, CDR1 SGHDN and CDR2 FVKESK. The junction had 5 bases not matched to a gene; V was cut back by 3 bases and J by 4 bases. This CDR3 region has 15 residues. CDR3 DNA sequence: TGTGCCAGCAGCCAGACAGGGGGCGCATCCACTGAAGCTTTCTTT. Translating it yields CASSQTGGASTEAFF.

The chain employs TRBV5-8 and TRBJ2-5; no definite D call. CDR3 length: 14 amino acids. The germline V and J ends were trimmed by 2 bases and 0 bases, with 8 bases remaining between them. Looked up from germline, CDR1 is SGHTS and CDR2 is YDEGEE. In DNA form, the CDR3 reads TGTGCCAGCAGCTTTGGCCAGTACCAAGAGACCCAGTACTTC. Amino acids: CASSFGQYQETQYF.

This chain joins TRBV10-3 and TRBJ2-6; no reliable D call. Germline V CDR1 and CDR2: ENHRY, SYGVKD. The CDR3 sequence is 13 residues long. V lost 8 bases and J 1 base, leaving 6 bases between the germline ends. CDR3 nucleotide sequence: TGTGCCATCCTTAGATCTGGGGCCAACGTCCTGACTTTC. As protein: CAILRSGANVLTF.

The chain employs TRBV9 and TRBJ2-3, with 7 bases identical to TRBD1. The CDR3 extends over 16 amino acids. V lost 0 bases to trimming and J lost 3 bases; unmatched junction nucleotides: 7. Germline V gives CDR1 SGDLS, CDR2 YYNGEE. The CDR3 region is CASSVEAGGGTDTQYF. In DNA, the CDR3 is TGTGCCAGCAGCGTAGAGGCAGGGGGTGGGACAGATACGCAGTATTTT.

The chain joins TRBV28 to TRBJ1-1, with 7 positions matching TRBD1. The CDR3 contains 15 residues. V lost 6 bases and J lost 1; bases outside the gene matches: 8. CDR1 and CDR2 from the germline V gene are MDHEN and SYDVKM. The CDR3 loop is CASRKLRDRNTEAFF. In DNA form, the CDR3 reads TGTGCCAGCAGAAAACTCCGGGACAGGAACACTGAAGCTTTCTTT.

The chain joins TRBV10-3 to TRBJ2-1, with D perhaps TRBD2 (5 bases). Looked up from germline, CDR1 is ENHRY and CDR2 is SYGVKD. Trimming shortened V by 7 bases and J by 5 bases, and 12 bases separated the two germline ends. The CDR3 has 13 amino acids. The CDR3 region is CAITSGLNNEQFF. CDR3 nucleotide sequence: TGTGCCATCACAAGCGGCCTAAACAATGAGCAGTTCTTC.

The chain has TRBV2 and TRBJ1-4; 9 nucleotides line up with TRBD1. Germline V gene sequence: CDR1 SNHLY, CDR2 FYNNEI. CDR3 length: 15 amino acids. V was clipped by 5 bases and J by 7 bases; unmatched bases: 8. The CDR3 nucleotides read TGTGCCAGCAGTTATACAGGGGGCGGCTCTGAAAAACTGTTTTTT. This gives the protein CASSYTGGGSEKLFF. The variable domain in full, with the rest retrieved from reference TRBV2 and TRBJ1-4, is EPEVTQTPSHQVTQMGQEVILRCVPISNHLYFYWYRQILGQKVEFLVSFYNNEISEKSEIFDDQFSVERPDGSNFTLKIRSTKLEDSAMYFCASSYTGGGSEKLFFGSGTQLSVL.

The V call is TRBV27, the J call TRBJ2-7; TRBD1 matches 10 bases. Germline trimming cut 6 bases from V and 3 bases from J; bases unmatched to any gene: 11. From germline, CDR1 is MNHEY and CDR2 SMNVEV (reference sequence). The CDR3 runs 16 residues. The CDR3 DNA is TGTGCCAGCAGCGCGAGTAGAGGGGACAGGGGCTACGAGCAGTACTTC. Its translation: CASSASRGDRGYEQYF.

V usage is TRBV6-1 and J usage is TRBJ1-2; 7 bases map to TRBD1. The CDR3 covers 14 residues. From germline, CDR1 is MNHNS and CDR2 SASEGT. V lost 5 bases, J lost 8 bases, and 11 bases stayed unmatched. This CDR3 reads CASSSTGVSGGYTF. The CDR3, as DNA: TGTGCCAGCAGTAGTACAGGGGTTAGCGGAGGCTACACCTTC.

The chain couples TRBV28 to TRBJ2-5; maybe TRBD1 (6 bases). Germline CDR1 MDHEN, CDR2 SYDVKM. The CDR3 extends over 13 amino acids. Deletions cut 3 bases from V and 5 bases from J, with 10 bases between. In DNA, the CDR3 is TGTGCCAGCAGTTTCGCAGGGGACGAGACCCAGTACTTC. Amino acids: CASSFAGDETQYF. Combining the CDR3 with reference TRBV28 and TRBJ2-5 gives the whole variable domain DVKVTQSSRYLVKRTGEKVFLECVQDMDHENMFWYRQDPGLGLRLIYFSYDVKMKEKGDIPEGYSVSREKKERFSLILESASTNQTSMYLCASSFAGDETQYFGPGTRLLVL.

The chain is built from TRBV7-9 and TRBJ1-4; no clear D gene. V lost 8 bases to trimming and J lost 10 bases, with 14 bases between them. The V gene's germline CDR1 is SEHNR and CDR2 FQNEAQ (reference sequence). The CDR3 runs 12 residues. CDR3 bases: TGTGCCAGCCCAAAAGAGTCCGGAAAACTGTTTTTT. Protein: CASPKESGKLFF. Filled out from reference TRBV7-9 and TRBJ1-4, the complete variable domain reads DTGVSQNPRHKITKRGQNVTFRCDPISEHNRLYWYRQTLGQGPEFLTYFQNEAQLEKSRLLSDRFSAERPKGSFSTLEIQRTEQGDSAMYLCASPKESGKLFFGSGTQLSVL.

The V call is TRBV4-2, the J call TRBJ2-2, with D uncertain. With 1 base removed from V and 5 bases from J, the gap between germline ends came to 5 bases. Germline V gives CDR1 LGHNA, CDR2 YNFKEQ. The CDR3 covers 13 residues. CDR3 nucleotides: TGTGCCAGCAGCCAAGTTCTGACCGGGGAGCTGTTTTTT. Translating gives CASSQVLTGELFF.

DNA of the CDR3: TGTGCCATCAGTGATCGTCAGGGGACCGATACGCAGTATTTT. Translating it yields CAISDRQGTDTQYF. This chain uses TRBV10-3 with TRBJ2-3; the D gene is possibly TRBD1 (6 bases). Germline loops: CDR1 ENHRY, CDR2 SYGVKD. Trimming took off 3 bases at V and 6 bases at J, with 13 bases between the two ends. This CDR3 is built from 14 residues.

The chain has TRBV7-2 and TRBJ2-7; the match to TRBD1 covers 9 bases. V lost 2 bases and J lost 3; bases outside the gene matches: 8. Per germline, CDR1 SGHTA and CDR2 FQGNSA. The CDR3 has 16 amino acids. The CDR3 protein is CASSLTRDRANYEQYF. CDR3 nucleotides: TGTGCCAGCAGCTTAACAAGGGACAGGGCGAACTACGAGCAGTACTTC.

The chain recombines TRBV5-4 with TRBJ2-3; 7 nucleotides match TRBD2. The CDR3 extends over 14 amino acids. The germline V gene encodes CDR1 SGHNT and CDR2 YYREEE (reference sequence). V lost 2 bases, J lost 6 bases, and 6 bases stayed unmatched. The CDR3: CASSLSGARDTQYF. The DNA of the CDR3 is TGTGCCAGCAGCTTAAGCGGGGCTCGCGATACGCAGTATTTT. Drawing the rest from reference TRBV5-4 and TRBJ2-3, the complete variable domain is ETGVTQSPTHLIKTRGQQVTLRCSSQSGHNTVSWYQQALGQGPQFIFQYYREEENGRGNFPPRFSGLQFPNYSSELNVNALELDDSALYLCASSLSGARDTQYFGPGTRLTVL.